This T cell receptor beta chain was captured by sequencing in a study of spatial heterogeneity in lung cancer (dated by TCRdb to the late 2010s). As for the study more broadly: Beta-chain transcripts were consistently detected in greater numbers than alpha-chain transcripts, which likely reflects a higher abundance of beta-chain transcripts. At surgery, both alpha and beta chains were TCR-sequenced in about 200 tumor regions, about 64 matched nontumor lung samples and a few dozen PBMC samples. TCR transcript counts in tumor regions correlated strongly with a T cell transcriptional module score from matched bulk RNA-seq. In the raw uncorrected reads, each unique combination of TCR and UMI appeared on average more than ten times. TCR repertoire features were related to nonsynonymous mutation counts determined by whole-exome sequencing of tumor tissue. In non-small cell lung cancer, the study quantitatively compared TCR alpha and beta repertoires across several tumor regions, matched nontumor lung, and blood.

This clonotype was recorded at least ten times. It lacks a known antigen. Base qualities were left out, and no much larger clone turns up one base away. Trimming costs V 7 bases and J 1 base, and their ends lie 10 bases apart. According to the germline V gene, CDR1 reads WSHSY and CDR2 reads SAAADI. From the cysteine up to the phenylalanine, the CDR3 has a length of 13 residues. Here the CDR3 DNA is all that survives: 39 bases in frame from base 1. Results and caveats for the whole study, not just this receptor: TCR-seq coverage of tumor T cells was estimated to be only approximately 7% for alpha chains and about 12% for beta chains. The tumor nonsynonymous mutation count correlated with the number of expanded alpha and beta TCRs within the tumor. Additional single-cell paired TCR alpha and beta sequencing was considered necessary to confirm, at a functional level, the hypothesis that regional TCRs recognize regional mutations. Counts of ubiquitous and regional expanded TCRs were found to correlate with counts of ubiquitous and regional nonsynonymous mutations, respectively.

In light of the paper, this sample's time point label describes: sample taken at primary tumor resection. Donors were around 69 patients with early-stage, untreated non-small cell lung cancer from the lung TRACERx cohort. Without any cell sorting, TCR sequencing was performed on whole RNA extracted either from tumor and nontumor lung tissue or from cryopreserved PBMC samples. Only patients for whom sufficient RNA was available from at least two tumor regions were selected for TCR sequencing. Tumor and adjacent nontumor lung specimens were reviewed by a lung pathologist before selection. Library generation was performed with 5' RACE. The instrument was a NextSeq 500. In the TCR library protocol, a unique molecular identifier was attached to each TCR cDNA molecule so that PCR and sequencing errors could be corrected. Per the source publication's procedure: TCR identification, UMI-based error correction and CDR3 extraction were performed with Decombinator tools. Expanded TCRs were defined as those above a frequency of 2 per 1,000, corresponding to the top 1% of the tumor frequency distribution. Expanded tumor TCRs statistically deemed absent (corrected P<0.05) from at least one tumor region were classed as regional, and all other expanded tumor TCRs were classed as ubiquitous. Rényi diversity was computed with the R vegan package after subsampling each repertoire 100 times to 5,000 TCRs. CDR3 similarity networks were constructed using string-kernel similarity of amino acid triplets, with links drawn between CDR3s whose pairwise similarity was above 0.82. TCRdb passed the public sequencing reads through fastp at Q25 and MiXCR, retaining productive beta sequences. Entries are consolidated by CDR3 protein sequence, retaining the most common genes and DNA. The V and J calls, along with clone size, are taken from TCRdb and not from the paper's own processing. The sample records about 100,000 distinct CDR3 sequences, 4.4% of which are singletons. The ten largest clones take up around 21% of the sample.

The TCR sequence derives from a male donor with early-stage non-small cell lung cancer. The chain is assembled from TRBV10-2 and TRBJ2-5, with the D gene uncertain. Sequences were derived from lung tumor tissue, sampled at surgery. The DNA sequence is given as TGCGCCAGCACACACAATTCCCAAGAGACCCAGTACTTC. It is translated as CASTHNSQETQYF.